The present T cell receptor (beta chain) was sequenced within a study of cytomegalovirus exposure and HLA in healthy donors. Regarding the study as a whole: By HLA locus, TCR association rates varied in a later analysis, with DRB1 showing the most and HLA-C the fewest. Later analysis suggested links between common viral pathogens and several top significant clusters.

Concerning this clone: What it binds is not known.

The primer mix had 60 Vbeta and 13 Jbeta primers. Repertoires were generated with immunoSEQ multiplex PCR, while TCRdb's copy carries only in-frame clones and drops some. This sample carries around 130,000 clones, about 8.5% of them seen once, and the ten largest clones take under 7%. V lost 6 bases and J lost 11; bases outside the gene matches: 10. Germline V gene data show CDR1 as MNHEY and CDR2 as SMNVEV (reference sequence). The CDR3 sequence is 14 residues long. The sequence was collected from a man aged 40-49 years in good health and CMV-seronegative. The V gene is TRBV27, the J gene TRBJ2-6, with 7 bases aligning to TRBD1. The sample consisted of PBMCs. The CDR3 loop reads CASSQYRGLDVLTF. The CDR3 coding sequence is TGTGCCAGCAGCCAATACAGGGGCCTAGACGTCCTGACTTTC. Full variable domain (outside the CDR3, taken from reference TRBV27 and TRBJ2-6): EAQVTQNPRYLITVTGKKLTVTCSQNMNHEYMSWYRQDPGLGLRQIYYSMNVEVTDKGDVPEGYKVSRKEKRNFPLILESPSPNQTSLYFCASSQYRGLDVLTFGAGSRLTVL.